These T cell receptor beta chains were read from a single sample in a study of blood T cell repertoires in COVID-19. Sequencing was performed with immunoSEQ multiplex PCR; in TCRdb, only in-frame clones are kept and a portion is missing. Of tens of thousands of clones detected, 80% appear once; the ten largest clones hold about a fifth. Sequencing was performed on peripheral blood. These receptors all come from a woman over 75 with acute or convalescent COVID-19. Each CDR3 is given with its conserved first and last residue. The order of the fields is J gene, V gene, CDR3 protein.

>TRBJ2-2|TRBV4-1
CASSLPLQGLGNTGELFF
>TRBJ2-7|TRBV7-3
CAILGQAYEQYF
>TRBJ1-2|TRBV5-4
CASSRLAAEGYTF
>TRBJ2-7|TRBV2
CASSAGTGAYEQYF
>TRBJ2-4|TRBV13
CASSFRGSKNIQYF
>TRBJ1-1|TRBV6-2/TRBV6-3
CASSYSPDRANTEAFF
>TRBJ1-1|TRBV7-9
CASSLSTQGAPYFEAFF
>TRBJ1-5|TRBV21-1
CASSKARGDSNQPQHF
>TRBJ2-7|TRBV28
CASSDRSYEQYF
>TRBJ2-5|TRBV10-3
CAIRDPDTYQETQYF
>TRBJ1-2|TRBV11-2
CASSLGGLVDYGYTF
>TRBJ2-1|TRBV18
CASSKRGVAGGNEQFF
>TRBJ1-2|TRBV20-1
CSVQGLGYTF
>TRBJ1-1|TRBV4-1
CASSPTPRGTEAFF
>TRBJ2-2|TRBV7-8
CASSRKRDTGELFF
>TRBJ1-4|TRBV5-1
CASSLVAGNEKLFF
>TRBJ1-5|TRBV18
CASSPQGNQPQHF
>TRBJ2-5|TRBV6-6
CASSVVRETQYF
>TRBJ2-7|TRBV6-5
CASSYLGTGGEQYF
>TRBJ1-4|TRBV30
CAWNRQANEKLFF
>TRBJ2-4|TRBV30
CAWSVLAGNIQYF
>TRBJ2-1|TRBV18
CASSPRVFEQFF
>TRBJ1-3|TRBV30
CAWNESPPGNTIYF
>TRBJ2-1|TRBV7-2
CASSKGLAGGSEQFF
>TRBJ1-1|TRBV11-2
CASSPAREAFF
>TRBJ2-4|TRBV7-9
CASVSGIKNIQYF
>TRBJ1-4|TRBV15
CATSRDLGAGVNEKLFF
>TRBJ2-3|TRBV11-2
CASSSLGAGSTDTQYF
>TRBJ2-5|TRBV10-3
CAISGDQETQYF
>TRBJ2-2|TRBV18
CASSPTGESPFTGELFF
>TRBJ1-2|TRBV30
CAWSARATGGSGYTF
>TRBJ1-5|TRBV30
CAWSGAWGNQPQHF
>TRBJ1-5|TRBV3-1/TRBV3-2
CASSQGTGVYQPQHF
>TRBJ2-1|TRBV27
CASSPPLAAPYNEQFF
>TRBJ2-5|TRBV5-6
CASSLTGEETQYF
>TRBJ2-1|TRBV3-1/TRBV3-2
CASSALGGKQFF
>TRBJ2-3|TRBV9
CASSPWTSTLADTQYF
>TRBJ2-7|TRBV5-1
CASSPTGFFSQNF
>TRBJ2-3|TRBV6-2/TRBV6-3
CASSTGLPPDTQYF
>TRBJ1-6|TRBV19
CASSIDRLSLHF
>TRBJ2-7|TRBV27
CASNLFVTRGGHLYEQYF
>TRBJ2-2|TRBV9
CASSPRGLANTGELFF
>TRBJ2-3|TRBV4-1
CASSLPTGASTDTQYF
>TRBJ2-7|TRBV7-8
CASSRGGREYF
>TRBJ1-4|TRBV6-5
CASSYLADEKLFF
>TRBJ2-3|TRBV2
CASSEASGGVDTDTQYF
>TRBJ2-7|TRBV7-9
CASSFARGSYEQYF
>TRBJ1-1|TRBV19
CASTNRDSISEAFF
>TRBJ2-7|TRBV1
CTSSQGVLGLDYEQYF
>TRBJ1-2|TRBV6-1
CASSEAQGQGRYGYTF